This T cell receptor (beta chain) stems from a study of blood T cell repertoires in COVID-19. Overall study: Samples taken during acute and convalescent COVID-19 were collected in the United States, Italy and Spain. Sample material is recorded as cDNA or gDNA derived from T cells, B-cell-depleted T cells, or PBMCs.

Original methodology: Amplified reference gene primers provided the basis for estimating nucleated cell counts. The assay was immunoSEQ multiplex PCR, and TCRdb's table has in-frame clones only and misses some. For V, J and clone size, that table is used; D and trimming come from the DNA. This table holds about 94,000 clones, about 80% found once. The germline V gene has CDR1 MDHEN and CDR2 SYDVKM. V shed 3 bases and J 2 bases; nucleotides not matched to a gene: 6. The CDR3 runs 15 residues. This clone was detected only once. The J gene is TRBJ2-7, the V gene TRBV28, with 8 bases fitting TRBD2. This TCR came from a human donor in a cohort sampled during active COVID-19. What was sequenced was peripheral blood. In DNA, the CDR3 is TGTGCCAGCAGTTTTCCAGCGGGAGTTACCTACGAGCAGTACTTC. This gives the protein CASSFPAGVTYEQYF.